The present entry profiles one T cell receptor beta chain with its context. The germline gene is not matched at one end of the junction; a read error may be the cause. This record comes from a study of CD8+ T cells in alopecia areata. Germline V CDR1 and CDR2: SQVTM, ANQGSEA. This CDR3 is 11 amino acids long. Reverse transcribed after extraction, RNA yielded cDNA as the sequencing template. Repertoires were generated with immunoSEQ multiplex PCR, while TCRdb's copy carries only in-frame clones and drops some. The sample has 150,000 to 200,000 clones; 60% are singletons. Noted treatment: oral pan-JAK inhibitor, 5-10 mg twice daily.

Sequences were derived from CD4+ T cells sorted from blood, sampled at week 24, from a patient treated with tofacitinib. This sequence was found in a human donor with alopecia areata. This chain uses TRBV29-1 with TRBJ2-1; 9 nucleotides agree with TRBD1. The CDR3 is CSVAPGQGEVF. The CDR3 DNA reads TGCAGCGTCGCTCCGGGACAGGGCGAGGTCTTC.